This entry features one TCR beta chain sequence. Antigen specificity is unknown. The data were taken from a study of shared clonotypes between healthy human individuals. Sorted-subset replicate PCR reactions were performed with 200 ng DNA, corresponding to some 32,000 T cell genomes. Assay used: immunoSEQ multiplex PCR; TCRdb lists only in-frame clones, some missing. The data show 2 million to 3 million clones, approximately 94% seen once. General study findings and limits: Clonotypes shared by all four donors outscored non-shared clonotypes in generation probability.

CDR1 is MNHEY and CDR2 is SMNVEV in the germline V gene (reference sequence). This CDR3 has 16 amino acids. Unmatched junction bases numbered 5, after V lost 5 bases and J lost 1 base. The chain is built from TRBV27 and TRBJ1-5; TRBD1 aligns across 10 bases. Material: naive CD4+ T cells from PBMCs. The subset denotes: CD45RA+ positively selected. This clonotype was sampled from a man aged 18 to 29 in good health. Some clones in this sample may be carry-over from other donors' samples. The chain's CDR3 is CASSPGTGASNQPQHF. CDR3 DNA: TGTGCCAGCAGTCCAGGGACAGGGGCGAGCAATCAGCCCCAGCATTTT.